Below, 22 T cell receptor beta chains from the same sample are listed, as sequenced in a study of T cell clonality in common variable immunodeficiency. The assay was immunoSEQ multiplex PCR, and TCRdb's table has in-frame clones only and misses some. The sample shows under 65,000 clones, none of them appearing just once. Sequenced sample: peripheral blood mononuclear cells. These receptors all stem from a person aged 18 to 75 in good health.

This clone was recorded many times. Read coverage stops 3 residues before the CDR3 terminus; the germline J gene supplies the remainder. V usage is TRBV9 and J usage is TRBJ2-1; 9 nucleotides match TRBD2. This CDR3 is 14 amino acids long. The ends lost 0 bases at V and 8 bases at J; junction bases unmatched: 3. The germline CDR1 and CDR2 sequences are SGDLS and YYNGEE. The part of the CDR3 DNA that was read is TGTGCCAGCAGCGTAGGAGCGGGAGGCTATGAG. Amino acids: CASSVGAGGYE. The full CDR3 sequence reads CASSVGAGGYEQFF.

This clone was seen many times. The read is 3 residues too short to cover the CDR3 end, so that end is filled in from the germline J gene. The chain is built from TRBV19 and TRBJ1-6; D is possibly TRBD1 (6 bases). V lost 4 bases and J 7 bases, leaving 17 bases between the germline ends. Germline values: CDR1 LNHDA, CDR2 SQIVND (reference sequence). This CDR3 has 16 residues. This CDR3 is CASSKSRGTNNSPLHF. The part of the CDR3 DNA that was read is TGTGCCAGTAGTAAATCCCGCGGGACAAACAATTCACCC. Full variable domain (remainder filled in from reference TRBV19 and TRBJ1-6): DGGITQSPKYLFRKEGQNVTLSCEQNLNHDAMYWYRQDPGQGLRLIYYSQIVNDFQKGDIAEGYSVSREKKESFPLTVTSAQKNPTAFYLCASSKSRGTNNSPLHFGNGTRLTVT.

This clone has only a few counts. The read comes to an end 3 residues before the CDR3 does, leaving the germline J gene to fill in the end. The V and J genes are TRBV25-1 and TRBJ1-1; possibly TRBD1 for D (6 bases). The V and J ends lost 2 bases and 1 base respectively, with 8 bases between them. CDR3 length: 14 residues. Per the germline V gene, CDR1 is MGHDK and CDR2 is SYGVNS. Here the CDR3 reads CASSETTGNTEAFF. The part of the CDR3 DNA that was read is TGTGCCAGCAGTGAAACGACAGGGAACACTGAA.

This clone showed up many times. The read terminates 3 residues before the CDR3 end, so the remaining end is supplied by the germline J gene. The chain carries TRBV11-2 and TRBJ2-1; no reliable D call. Germline V gives CDR1 SGHAT, CDR2 FQNNGV. V was clipped by 3 bases and J by 7 bases, with 7 bases between them. This CDR3 is built from 12 residues. The CDR3 region is CASSFPLNEQFF. The part of the CDR3 DNA that was read is TGTGCCAGCAGCTTCCCCCTAAATGAG.

This clone was observed at least ten times. The DNA ends 3 residues before the CDR3 does, and the rest of the CDR3 is filled in from the germline J gene. The chain links TRBV19 to TRBJ2-3; the match to TRBD2 covers 11 bases. J lost 8 bases, V lost 4 bases, and 11 bases had no gene match. Germline lookup yields CDR1 LNHDA and CDR2 SQIVND (reference sequence). CDR3 length equals 16 residues. The CDR3 sequence is CASSTRLAGSPGTQYF. The CDR3 bases that were read are TGTGCCAGTAGTACCCGACTAGCGGGAAGCCCAGGTACG. The full variable domain, with the rest looked up from reference TRBV19 and TRBJ2-3, is DGGITQSPKYLFRKEGQNVTLSCEQNLNHDAMYWYRQDPGQGLRLIYYSQIVNDFQKGDIAEGYSVSREKKESFPLTVTSAQKNPTAFYLCASSTRLAGSPGTQYFGPGTRLTVL.

This clone showed up just a few times. The read ends 3 residues before the CDR3 terminus; that terminus is restored from the germline J gene. This rearrangement joins TRBV7-9 to TRBJ1-2; 7 bases fit TRBD1. This CDR3 contains 13 residues. Germline-derived CDR1 and CDR2 are SEHNR and FQNEAQ (reference sequence). CDR3 DNA (partial): TGTGCCAGCAGCATATACAGGGGTGACGGC. The encoded protein is CASSIYRGDG. The CDR3 in its entirety is CASSIYRGDGYTF.

Points on this clone: A junction boundary mismatches the germline segment, possibly from a read error. From the germline J gene comes the end of the CDR3, since the read stops 3 residues before it. The sample carries other DNA sequences with the same CDR3. The genes are TRBV5-6 and TRBJ1-3, with 7 positions matching TRBD1. This CDR3 is 14 amino acids long. CDR1 and CDR2 from the germline V gene are SGHDT and YYEEEE. This CDR3 reads CASSSGQKGNTIYF. CDR3 DNA, as far as it was read: TGTGCCAGCAGCTCGGGACAGAAAGGAAACACA.

The sample holds a few counts of this clone. Compared with germline, one end of the junction differs, possibly owing to a read error. The read falls 3 residues short of the CDR3 end, and the missing part is taken from the germline J gene. J is TRBJ2-5 and V is TRBV7-2, with D possibly matching TRBD2 (7 bases). CDR3 size: 15 residues. Germline V gene lookup returns CDR1 SGHTA and CDR2 FQGNSA. The part of the CDR3 DNA that was read is TGTGCCGGCAGTCGCGGGGGCGGGATAGGAGAGACC. This encodes CAGSRGGGIGET. The whole CDR3 sequence reads CAGSRGGGIGETQYF.

This clone was detected many times. The read gets to within 3 residues of the CDR3 end, and the germline J gene fills in the rest. V is TRBV18 and J is TRBJ2-5; D remains unclear. CDR1 and CDR2 (germline): KGHSH, LQKENI. V lost 3 bases and J lost 5, with 4 bases in between. The CDR3 spans 11 residues. Incomplete CDR3 DNA: TGTGCCAGCTCACCGCAGGAGACC. Its protein is CASSPQET. The CDR3, in full, reads CASSPQETQYF. The whole variable domain, filled in from reference TRBV18 and TRBJ2-5, reads NAGVMQNPRHLVRRRGQEARLRCSPMKGHSHVYWYRQLPEEGLKFMVYLQKENIIDESGMPKERFSAEFPKEGPSILRIQQVVRGDSAAYFCASSPQETQYFGPGTRLLVL.

This clone was detected only a few times. Being one base from a much bigger clone, this may be a read error. The read ends 3 residues early relative to the CDR3; the germline J gene fills the gap. The rearrangement uses TRBV19 and TRBJ1-4; a possible D gene is TRBD1 (5 bases). The CDR3 spans 18 residues. Germline V gene sequence: CDR1 LNHDA, CDR2 SQIVND (reference sequence). The CDR3 DNA, read in part, is TGTGCCAGTAGTATAGATGGGCCCGGGACTTCTGGGGCCAACGTA. The encoded protein is CASSIDGPGTSGANV. The CDR3 reads in full as CASSIDGPGTSGANVLFF.

On this clone: With a much larger clone just one base away, this may be a read error. Coverage ceases 3 residues before the CDR3 finishes, and the germline J gene fills in the end. The V and J genes are TRBV7-9 and TRBJ2-2; 8 bases align to TRBD1. Looked up from germline, CDR1 is SEHNR and CDR2 is FQNEAQ (reference sequence). This CDR3 is built from 15 residues. CDR3 DNA, as far as it was read: TGTGCCAGCAGTATGACAGGGGCTGGGGCCAACGTG. As protein: CASSMTGAGANV. In full, the CDR3 reads CASSMTGAGANVLFF.

This clone was found many times. The sequenced fragment ends 3 residues before the CDR3 boundary, so the rest is inferred from the germline J gene. V gene TRBV7-2 combines with J gene TRBJ2-5; 8 nucleotides line up with TRBD2. The germline V gene encodes CDR1 SGHTA and CDR2 FQGNSA. This CDR3 has 15 amino acids. V gave up 2 bases and J gave up 4 bases; unmatched junction bases: 6. The DNA read from the CDR3 is TGTGCCAGCAGCTTATCGGGGGGGAAAGGAGAGACC. Translated: CASSLSGGKGET. The whole CDR3 region reads CASSLSGGKGETQYF.

This clone was seen ten or more times. The sequence runs out 3 residues before the end of the CDR3; the remainder is reconstructed from the germline J gene. This chain links TRBV6-2 or TRBV6-3 with TRBJ1-1; tentatively, D is TRBD1 (5 bases). The CDR3 consists of 13 residues. Germline loops: CDR1 MNHEY, CDR2 SVGEGT. V shed 2 bases and J shed 3 bases, with 7 bases lying between them. The CDR3 sequence: CASSYQGDTEAFF. The sequenced part of the CDR3 DNA is TGTGCCAGCAGTTACCAGGGAGACACTGAA.

At least ten counts were recorded for this clone. The read halts 3 residues ahead of the CDR3 end, with the missing end drawn from the germline J gene. The chain uses TRBV20-1 and TRBJ1-4; D remains ambiguous. Germline V gene data show CDR1 as DFQATT and CDR2 as SNEGSKA (reference sequence). The CDR3 consists of 14 residues. The V gene lost 0 bases and the J gene lost 5 bases, with 10 bases spanning the gap. CDR3 DNA (partial): TGCAGTGCTAGAGATCTTAGGGCGAATGAAAAA. Translation: CSARDLRANEK. The complete CDR3 sequence is CSARDLRANEKLFF.

This clone occurred many times. Coverage ceases 3 residues before the CDR3 finishes, and the germline J gene fills in the end. The chain couples TRBV4-2 to TRBJ2-3; 9 bases are shared with TRBD1. Germline V CDR1 and CDR2: LGHNA, YNFKEQ. CDR3 length: 16 amino acids. J lost 4 bases, V lost 0 bases, and 5 bases had no gene match. The sequenced CDR3 bases are TGTGCCAGCAGCCAAGAGGCCACAGGGGGCGCAGATACG. As protein: CASSQEATGGADT. The whole CDR3 sequence reads CASSQEATGGADTQYF.

This clone has at least ten counts. The read stops 3 residues short of the end of the CDR3; the missing end is completed from the germline J gene. This chain connects TRBV29-1 to TRBJ2-5; no reliable D call. The CDR3 spans 14 residues. The germline V and J ends were trimmed by 8 bases and 0 bases, with 16 bases remaining between them. Germline lookup yields CDR1 SQVTM and CDR2 ANQGSEA. The CDR3 DNA, read in part, is TGCAGCATTAGCAACTCCTTGTACCAAGAGACC. Translating it yields CSISNSLYQET. The entire CDR3 sequence reads CSISNSLYQETQYF. Combining the CDR3 with reference TRBV29-1 and TRBJ2-5 gives the whole variable domain SAVISQKPSRDICQRGTSLTIQCQVDSQVTMMFWYRQQPGQSLTLIATANQGSEATYESGFVIDKFPISRPNLTFSTLTVSNMSPEDSSIYLCSISNSLYQETQYFGPGTRLLVL.

At least ten counts were recorded for this clone. Coverage ceases 3 residues before the CDR3 finishes, and the germline J gene fills in the end. The chain carries TRBV18 and TRBJ2-1; no definite D call. The CDR3 spans 14 residues. The germline gives CDR1 KGHSH, CDR2 LQKENI. V dropped 3 bases and J dropped 6 bases, with 12 bases sitting between them. The DNA read from the CDR3 is TGTGCCAGCTCACCCAGGCGACGGATCAATGAG. It encodes CASSPRRRINE. The CDR3 reads in full as CASSPRRRINEQFF.

Remarks on this clone: The read ends 3 residues before the CDR3 terminus; that terminus is restored from the germline J gene. The chain employs TRBV6-2 or TRBV6-3 and TRBJ1-5; possible D gene TRBD1, 5 bases. This CDR3 is built from 15 residues. The germline V gene encodes CDR1 MNHEY and CDR2 SVGEGT. The V and J ends lost 5 bases and 6 bases respectively, with 17 bases between them. CDR3 sequence: CASSPPRREAQPQHF. Partial CDR3 DNA: TGTGCCAGCAGTCCCCCCCGCAGGGAGGCTCAGCCC.

This clone was counted at least ten times. The read halts 3 residues ahead of the CDR3 end, with the missing end drawn from the germline J gene. The chain links TRBV2 to TRBJ1-1, with a possible D match to TRBD1 (6 bases). Trimming removed 6 bases from V and 4 bases from J, with 15 bases in between. The CDR3 length is 14 residues. The V gene's germline CDR1 is SNHLY and CDR2 FYNNEI. The part of the CDR3 DNA that was read is TGTGCCAGCAGAGCCTGGACAGAGGCCACTGAA. It encodes CASRAWTEATE. The whole CDR3 sequence reads CASRAWTEATEAFF.

This clone was counted ten times or more. The sequence runs out 3 residues before the end of the CDR3; the remainder is reconstructed from the germline J gene. The chain joins TRBV15 to TRBJ1-6; D gene ambiguous. Trimming stripped 1 base from V and 6 bases from J, with 10 bases between. The germline gives CDR1 LNHNV, CDR2 YYDKDF (reference sequence). The CDR3 is made up of 15 amino acids. This chain's CDR3 is CATSRATPGNSPLHF. The covered CDR3 bases are TGTGCCACCAGCAGAGCCACCCCGGGTAATTCACCC. Full variable domain (remainder filled in from reference TRBV15 and TRBJ1-6): DAMVIQNPRYQVTQFGKPVTLSCSQTLNHNVMYWYQQKSSQAPKLLFHYYDKDFNNEADTPDNFQSRRPNTSFCFLDIRSPGLGDTAMYLCATSRATPGNSPLHFGNGTRLTVT.

This clone has at least ten counts. The read ends 3 residues before the CDR3 terminus; that terminus is restored from the germline J gene. The chain has TRBV20-1 and TRBJ2-5; 7 bases align to TRBD1. The CDR3 consists of 13 residues. Germline lookup yields CDR1 DFQATT and CDR2 SNEGSKA (reference sequence). With 4 bases clipped from V and 4 bases from J, the junction kept 6 bases outside the gene matches. CDR3 DNA (partial): TGCAGTGCTACCCGGGACAGCTCAGAGACC. Its translation is CSATRDSSET. The whole CDR3 protein reads CSATRDSSETQYF.

In this sample, this clone turned up many times. The CDR3 extends 3 residues past the end of the read, so its final part is completed from the germline J gene. The chain carries TRBV11-2 and TRBJ1-6; D call uncertain. CDR3 size: 15 residues. The V end was cut by 3 bases, the J end by 0 bases, with 6 bases between. In germline, CDR1 is SGHAT, CDR2 FQNNGV. CDR3 amino acids: CASSFASSYNSPLHF. Partial CDR3 DNA: TGTGCCAGCAGCTTCGCCAGCTCCTATAATTCACCC.